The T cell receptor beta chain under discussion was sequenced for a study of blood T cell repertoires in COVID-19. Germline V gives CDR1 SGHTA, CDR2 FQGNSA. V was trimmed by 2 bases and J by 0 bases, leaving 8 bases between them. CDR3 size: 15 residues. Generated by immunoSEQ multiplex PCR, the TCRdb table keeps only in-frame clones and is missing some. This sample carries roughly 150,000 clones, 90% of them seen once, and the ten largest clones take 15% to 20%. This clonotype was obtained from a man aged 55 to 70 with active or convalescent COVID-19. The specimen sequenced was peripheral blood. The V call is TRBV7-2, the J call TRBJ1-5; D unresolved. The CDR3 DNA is TGTGCCAGCAGCTTACGGTCCAATAGCAATCAGCCCCAGCATTTT. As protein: CASSLRSNSNQPQHF. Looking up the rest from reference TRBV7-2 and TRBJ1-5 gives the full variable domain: GAGVSQSPSNKVTEKGKDVELRCDPISGHTALYWYRQSLGQGLEFLIYFQGNSAPDKSGLPSDRFSAERTGGSVSTLTIQRTQQEDSAVYLCASSLRSNSNQPQHFGDGTRLSIL.